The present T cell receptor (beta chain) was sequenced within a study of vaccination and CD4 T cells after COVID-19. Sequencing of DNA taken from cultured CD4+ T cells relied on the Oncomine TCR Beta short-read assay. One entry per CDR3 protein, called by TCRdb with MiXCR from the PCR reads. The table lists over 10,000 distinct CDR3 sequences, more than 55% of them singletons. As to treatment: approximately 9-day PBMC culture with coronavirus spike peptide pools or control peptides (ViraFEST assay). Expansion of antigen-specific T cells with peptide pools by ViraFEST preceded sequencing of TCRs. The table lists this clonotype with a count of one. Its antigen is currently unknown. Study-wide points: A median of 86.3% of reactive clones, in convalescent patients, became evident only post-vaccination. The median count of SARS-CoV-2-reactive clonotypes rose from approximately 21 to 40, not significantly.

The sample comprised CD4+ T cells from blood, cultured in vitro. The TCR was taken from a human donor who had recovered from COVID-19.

CDR3: CASSLAALTYNEQFF. CDR3 nucleotides: TGTGCCAGCAGCCTAGCGGCATTAACCTACAATGAGCAGTTCTTC. The chain joins TRBV28 to TRBJ2-1, with TRBD2 matching over 7 bases. This CDR3 is built from 15 residues. In germline, CDR1 is MDHEN, CDR2 SYDVKM. V dropped 6 bases and J dropped 2; count of bases not matched to a gene: 7.